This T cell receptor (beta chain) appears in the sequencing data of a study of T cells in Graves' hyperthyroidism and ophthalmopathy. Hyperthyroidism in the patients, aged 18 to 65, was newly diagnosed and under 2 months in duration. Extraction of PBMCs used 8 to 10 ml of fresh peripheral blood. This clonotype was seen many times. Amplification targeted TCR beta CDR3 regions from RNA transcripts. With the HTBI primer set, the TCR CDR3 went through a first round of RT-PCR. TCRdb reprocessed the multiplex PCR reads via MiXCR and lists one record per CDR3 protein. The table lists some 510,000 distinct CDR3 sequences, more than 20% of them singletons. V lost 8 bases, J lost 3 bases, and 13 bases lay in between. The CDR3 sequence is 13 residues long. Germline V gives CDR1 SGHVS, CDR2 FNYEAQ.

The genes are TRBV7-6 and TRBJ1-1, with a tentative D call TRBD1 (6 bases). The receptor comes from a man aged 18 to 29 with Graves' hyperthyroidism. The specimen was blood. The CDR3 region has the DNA TGTGCCAGCGGGGCGACAGGCTACACTGAAGCTTTCTTT. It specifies CASGATGYTEAFF. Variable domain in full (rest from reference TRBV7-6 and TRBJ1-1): GAGVSQSPRYKVTKRGQDVALRCDPISGHVSLYWYRQALGQGPEFLTYFNYEAQQDKSGLPNDRFSAERPEGSISTLTIQRTEQRDSAMYRCASGATGYTEAFFGQGTRLTVV.